This is a list of T cell receptor beta chains from one sample in a study of blood T cell repertoires in COVID-19. The protocol was immunoSEQ multiplex PCR, while the TCRdb copy is restricted to in-frame clones and leaves out a portion. This sample has 100,000 to 150,000 clones, with about 84% found just once. Sequencing was performed on peripheral blood. These receptors all stem from a human donor in a cohort sampled during active COVID-19. CDR3s leave out the opening cysteine and the closing phenylalanine or tryptophan. Clone size is given for some rows only: seen once, a few or many times, or a class if the clone is expanded.

ATSDSTAVNYGYT,-,TRBJ1-2,TRBV24-1
ASTTSKEHTQY,-,TRBJ2-3,TRBV12-3/TRBV12-4
ASTGLAVQETQY,-,TRBJ2-5,TRBV7-9
ASSPPQGSSYNEQF,-,TRBJ2-1,TRBV5-5
ASSLTGDQY,-,TRBJ2-7,TRBV5-8
ASSKQGIGSNQPQH,once,TRBJ1-5,TRBV19
ASSQWGTGGISNQPQH,-,TRBJ1-5,TRBV16
ASSQVSGTAYGYT,-,TRBJ1-2,TRBV4-3
ASSYRERQGYT,-,TRBJ1-2,TRBV6-5
ASTVYPGGKGNTEAF,-,TRBJ1-1,TRBV19
ASSGRGSTDTQY,-,TRBJ2-3,TRBV25-1
ASSPTGTNEQF,once,TRBJ2-1,TRBV18
ASSIGQGSSGANVLT,-,TRBJ2-6,TRBV19
ASSPGTEPAYEQY,-,TRBJ2-7,TRBV7-9
ASSYGTGLYEQY,-,TRBJ2-7,TRBV5-1
ASSGQRDYEQY,-,TRBJ2-7,TRBV2
ASRRGIGYGYT,-,TRBJ1-2,TRBV28
ASSSFDRGRYEQY,-,TRBJ2-7,TRBV7-9
SVLLAGGILAKNIQY,-,TRBJ2-4,TRBV29-1
ASSHLAGSLFQF,many,TRBJ2-1,TRBV19
ASSPPGLATNNEQF,-,TRBJ2-1,TRBV18
ASSPIGTGERNQPQH,once,TRBJ1-5,TRBV19
ASSVGFNYGYT,once,TRBJ1-2,TRBV7-9